The rows below give T cell receptor beta chains drawn from one sample of a study of siplizumab effects on memory and regulatory T cells. Method: immunoSEQ multiplex PCR; TCRdb's copy keeps in-frame clones and lacks some. This table has under 140,000 clones, roughly 92% appearing once. Sequenced input: CD4+ T cells sorted from blood. The origin of the receptors is a human donor in good health. Each CDR3 is given with its conserved first and last residue. D genes are given only for firm matches. Only part of the rows carry a size: once, few, many, or a class if the clone is expanded.

clone size,V gene,D gene,J gene,CDR3 DNA,CDR3 protein
-,TRBV29-1,-,TRBJ2-1,TGCAGCGTATCGGGGCGGCGGGGACAACAATACAATGAGCAGTTCTTC,CSVSGRRGQQYNEQFF
-,TRBV5-4,-,TRBJ2-5,TGTGCCACCGGGACACCCCAAGAGACCCAGTACTTC,CATGTPQETQYF
-,TRBV2,-,TRBJ1-1,TGTGCCAGCAGTGACCGGACGAAGAACACTGAAGCTTTCTTT,CASSDRTKNTEAFF
-,TRBV5-4,-,TRBJ2-3,TGTGCCAGCAGCTTGGAGCGGACGACGCAGTATTTT,CASSLERTTQYF
-,TRBV19,-,TRBJ2-2,TGTGCCACGGGCGTTTCGGGGTACACCGGGGAGCTGTTTTTT,CATGVSGYTGELFF
few,TRBV18,TRBD2,TRBJ2-2,TGTGCCAGCTCACCACCGTCTAGCGGGAGCGCTGGGGAGCTGTTTTTT,CASSPPSSGSAGELFF
-,TRBV6-1,-,TRBJ1-5,TGTGCCAGCTGTTATTCTGGGGGGAATCAGCCCCAGCATTTT,CASCYSGGNQPQHF
-,TRBV11-2,-,TRBJ2-7,TGTGCCAGCAGCATACAGCACCACGAGCAGTACTTC,CASSIQHHEQYF
-,TRBV6-4,-,TRBJ2-2,TGTGCCAGCAGTCCCCGCGGTTGGACCGGGGAGCTGTTTTTT,CASSPRGWTGELFF
-,TRBV5-6,-,TRBJ1-6,TGTGCCAGCAGCGCGGCAGCCCTGAATCTTCACCTCCACTTT,CASSAAALNLHLHF
-,TRBV6-5,TRBD1,TRBJ2-7,TGTGCCAGCACTCGGACAGGGGGCTACGAGCAGTACTTC,CASTRTGGYEQYF
-,TRBV5-1,-,TRBJ2-5,TGCGCCAGCAGCTTGGACCCAGGCGGCCAAGAGACCCAGTACTTC,CASSLDPGGQETQYF
-,TRBV6-1,-,TRBJ1-5,TGTGCCAGCTGTATGCGCACGGGGAGCAATCAGCCCCAGCATTTT,CASCMRTGSNQPQHF
once,TRBV7-8,TRBD2,TRBJ2-2,TGTGCCCACCCTCGGCTAGCGGCTAACACCGGGGAGCTGTTTTTT,CAHPRLAANTGELFF
-,TRBV5-1,TRBD2,TRBJ2-7,TGCGCCAGCAGCCCGGGGACTAGGGGCGAGCAGTACTTC,CASSPGTRGEQYF
-,TRBV5-6,-,TRBJ2-3,TGTGCCAGCAGCCCCGGCTCACCGCTTGGCACAGATACGCAGTATTTT,CASSPGSPLGTDTQYF
-,TRBV19,TRBD1,TRBJ2-5,TGTGCCAGTAGTATAGGGGGGACAGTACAAGAGACCCAGTACTTC,CASSIGGTVQETQYF
-,TRBV30,-,TRBJ1-3,TGTGCCTGGAGTGGTCCTTTTCTCTCTGGAAACACCATATATTTT,CAWSGPFLSGNTIYF
-,TRBV11-2,TRBD2,TRBJ2-1,TGTGCCAGCAGCGGGGTTAGCGGGAATGAGCAGTTCTTC,CASSGVSGNEQFF
-,TRBV5-1,-,TRBJ2-7,TGCGCCAGCAGTTTGGCCGGGATGCAGGCCTACGAGCAGTACTTC,CASSLAGMQAYEQYF
-,TRBV5-1,-,TRBJ1-1,TGCGCCAGCAGCCTAACAGGGATGGACACTGAAGCTTTCTTT,CASSLTGMDTEAFF
-,TRBV18,-,TRBJ1-2,TGTGCCAGCTCACCACCAGACAGGACCTATGGCTACACCTTC,CASSPPDRTYGYTF
-,TRBV5-1,TRBD2,TRBJ2-5,TGCGCCAGCAGCTTGGCCGGGACTAGCGGGGTTCAAGAGACCCAGTACTTC,CASSLAGTSGVQETQYF
-,TRBV27,-,TRBJ1-2,TGTGCCAGCAGTTTCGGGGGAAGGAGCTATGGCTACACCTTC,CASSFGGRSYGYTF
-,TRBV5-1,TRBD1,TRBJ2-7,TGCGCCAGCAGCTTGGGACAGGGTTCGATCGACGAGCAGTACTTC,CASSLGQGSIDEQYF
-,TRBV7-2,TRBD2,TRBJ2-5,TGTGCCAGCAGCTTAGGGACTAGCGGGGGGGCTTTAAGAGAGACCCAGTACTTC,CASSLGTSGGALRETQYF
-,TRBV21-1,-,TRBJ2-1,TGTGCCAGCAGCCCCTTTTGTGGATCCTACAATGAGCAGTTCTTC,CASSPFCGSYNEQFF
-,TRBV18,-,TRBJ2-2,TGTGCCAGCAACCCCGCCTCGACAGACCCGGGCACCGGGGAGCTGTTTTTT,CASNPASTDPGTGELFF
-,TRBV5-1,-,TRBJ2-7,TGCGCCAGCAGCTGGGGAAGCGAGCAGTACTTC,CASSWGSEQYF
-,TRBV2,-,TRBJ1-4,TGTGCCAGCAGCCTACAAGCAACTAATGAAAAACTGTTTTTT,CASSLQATNEKLFF
-,TRBV14,-,TRBJ1-1,TGTGCCAGCAGCTATGGCTTGAACACTGAAGCTTTCTTT,CASSYGLNTEAFF
-,TRBV18,TRBD1,TRBJ2-7,TGTGCCAGCTCACCTGGGACAGGAAGCTCCTACGAGCAGTACTTC,CASSPGTGSSYEQYF
-,TRBV19,TRBD1,TRBJ2-4,TGTGCCAGTAGTGCCCGGACAGGAGGAGCCAAAAACATTCAGTACTTC,CASSARTGGAKNIQYF
-,TRBV11-1,TRBD1,TRBJ2-2,TGTGCCAGCAGTTTCAGAGGGGGACAGCTGAACACCGGGGAGCTGTTTTTT,CASSFRGGQLNTGELFF
-,TRBV6-5,-,TRBJ1-1,TGTGCCAGCAGTTACCAAGGGCAGAACACTGAAGCTTTCTTT,CASSYQGQNTEAFF
few,TRBV7-3,TRBD2,TRBJ2-1,TGTGCCAGCAGCAAAATTAGCGGGAGTTCCTACAATGAGCAGTTCTTC,CASSKISGSSYNEQFF
-,TRBV5-1,-,TRBJ1-2,TGCGCCAGCAGCGTCGGACGGAACTATGGCTACACCTTC,CASSVGRNYGYTF
-,TRBV19,TRBD1,TRBJ1-2,TGTGCCAGTATTCCGGGACAGGGAGTTCTAACCTTC,CASIPGQGVLTF
-,TRBV5-5,-,TRBJ2-7,TGTGCCAGCAGCTTGGTGGCAGAGTACGAGCAGTACTTC,CASSLVAEYEQYF
-,TRBV19,TRBD1,TRBJ1-1,TGTGCCAGTAGTATAGACCCGACAGGGGGAGAAACTGAAGCTTTCTTT,CASSIDPTGGETEAFF
-,TRBV6-6,-,TRBJ2-2,TGTGCCAGCAGTTACCCCGGGGAGCTGTTTTTT,CASSYPGELFF
-,TRBV11-3,-,TRBJ2-1,TGTGCCAGCAGCCCTGGAAGCTCCTACAATGAGCAGTTCTTC,CASSPGSSYNEQFF
-,TRBV7-9,-,TRBJ1-2,TGTGCCAGCAGCTCCTTGCCTAACTATGGCTACACCTTC,CASSSLPNYGYTF
-,TRBV28,TRBD1,TRBJ1-5,TGTGCCAGCAAGGGATCAGGGGGAGGCAGTCAGCCCCAGCATTTT,CASKGSGGGSQPQHF
-,TRBV7-8,TRBD1,TRBJ1-2,TGTGCCAGCAGCTCGACAGGGGCCGCCTATGGCTACACCTTC,CASSSTGAAYGYTF
-,TRBV11-3,TRBD2,TRBJ2-1,TGTGCCAGCAGCTTAGATGTAGCGGGGGGATACAATGAGCAGTTCTTC,CASSLDVAGGYNEQFF
-,TRBV6-1,TRBD1,TRBJ2-5,TGTGCCAGCAGTGAAGGGACAGGGGGCCGTGAGACCCAGTACTTC,CASSEGTGGRETQYF
-,TRBV18,-,TRBJ2-2,TGTGCCAGCTCACCATCGACCATTGGAAACACCGGGGAGCTGTTTTTT,CASSPSTIGNTGELFF
-,TRBV6-5,TRBD1,TRBJ1-2,TGTGCCAGCAGTCGGGACAGTGGAGCTAACTATGGCTACACCTTC,CASSRDSGANYGYTF
-,TRBV4-1,TRBD1,TRBJ1-3,TGCGCCAGCAGCGACCCGGGACAGGGAGTTTGGGGAAACACCATATATTTT,CASSDPGQGVWGNTIYF
-,TRBV12-5,TRBD1,TRBJ1-1,TGTGCTAGTGGTCCCACAGGGACAGGGAAAATTTTTACTGAAGCTTTCTTT,CASGPTGTGKIFTEAFF
-,TRBV30,TRBD1,TRBJ1-5,TGTGCCTGGAGTGTAGGAGGGGGCTCTCAGCCCCAGCATTTT,CAWSVGGGSQPQHF